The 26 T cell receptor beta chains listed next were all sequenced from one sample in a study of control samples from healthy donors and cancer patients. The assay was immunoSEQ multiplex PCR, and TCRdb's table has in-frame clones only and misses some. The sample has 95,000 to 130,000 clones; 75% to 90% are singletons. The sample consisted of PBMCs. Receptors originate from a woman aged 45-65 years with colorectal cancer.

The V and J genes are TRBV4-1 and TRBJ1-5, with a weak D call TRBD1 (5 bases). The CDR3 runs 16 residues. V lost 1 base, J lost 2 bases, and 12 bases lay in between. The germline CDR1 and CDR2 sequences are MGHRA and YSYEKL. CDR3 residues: CASSQGIGDRNQPQHF. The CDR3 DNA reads TGCGCCAGCAGCCAAGGGATCGGGGACCGCAATCAGCCCCAGCATTTT.

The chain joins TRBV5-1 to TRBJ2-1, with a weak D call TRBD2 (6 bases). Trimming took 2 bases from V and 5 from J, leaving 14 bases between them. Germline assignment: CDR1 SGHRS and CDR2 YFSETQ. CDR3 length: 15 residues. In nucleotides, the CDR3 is TGCGCCAGCAGCTTTGGAGGGGCCAATAACAATGAGCAGTTCTTC. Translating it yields CASSFGGANNNEQFF.

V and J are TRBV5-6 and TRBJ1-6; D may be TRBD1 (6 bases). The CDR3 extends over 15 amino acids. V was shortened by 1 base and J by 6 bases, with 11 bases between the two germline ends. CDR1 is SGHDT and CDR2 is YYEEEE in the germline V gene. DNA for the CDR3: TGTGCCAGCAGCTTGTTAGGCAGGGGTAATTCACCCCTCCACTTT. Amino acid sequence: CASSLLGRGNSPLHF.

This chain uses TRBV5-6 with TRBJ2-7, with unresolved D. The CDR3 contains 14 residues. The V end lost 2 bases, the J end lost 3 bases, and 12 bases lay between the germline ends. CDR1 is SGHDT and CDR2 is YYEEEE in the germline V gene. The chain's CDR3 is CASSFSGPYYEQYF. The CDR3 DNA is TGTGCCAGCAGCTTTTCGGGTCCCTACTACGAGCAGTACTTC.

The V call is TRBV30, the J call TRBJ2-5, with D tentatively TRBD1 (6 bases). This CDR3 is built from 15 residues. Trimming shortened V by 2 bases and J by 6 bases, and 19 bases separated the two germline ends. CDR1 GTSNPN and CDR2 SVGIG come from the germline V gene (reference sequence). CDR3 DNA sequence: TGTGCCTGGAGTCCAGGGGCCTCTCTGGGTCAGACCCAGTACTTC. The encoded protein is CAWSPGASLGQTQYF. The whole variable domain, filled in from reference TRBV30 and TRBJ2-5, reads SQTIHQWPATLVQPVGSPLSLECTVEGTSNPNLYWYRQAAGRGLQLLFYSVGIGQISSEVPQNLSASRPQDRQFILSSKKLLLSDSGFYLCAWSPGASLGQTQYFGPGTRLLVL.

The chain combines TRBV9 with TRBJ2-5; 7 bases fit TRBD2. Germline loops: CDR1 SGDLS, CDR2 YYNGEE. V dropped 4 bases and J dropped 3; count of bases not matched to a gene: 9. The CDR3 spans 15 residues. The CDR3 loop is CASSSTREYEETQYF. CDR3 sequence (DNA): TGTGCCAGCAGCTCGACGCGGGAGTATGAAGAGACCCAGTACTTC.

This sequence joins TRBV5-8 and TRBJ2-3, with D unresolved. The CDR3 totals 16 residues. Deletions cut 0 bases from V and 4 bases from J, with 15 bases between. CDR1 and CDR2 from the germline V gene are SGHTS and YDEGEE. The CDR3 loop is CASSLAITTGADTQYF. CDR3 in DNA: TGTGCCAGCAGCTTGGCTATAACTACTGGCGCAGATACGCAGTATTTT.

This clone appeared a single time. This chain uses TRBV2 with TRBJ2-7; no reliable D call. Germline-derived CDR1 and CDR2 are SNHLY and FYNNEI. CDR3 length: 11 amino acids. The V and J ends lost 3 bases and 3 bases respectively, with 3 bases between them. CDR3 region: CASSDYYEQYF. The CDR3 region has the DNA TGTGCCAGCAGTGACTACTACGAGCAGTACTTC.

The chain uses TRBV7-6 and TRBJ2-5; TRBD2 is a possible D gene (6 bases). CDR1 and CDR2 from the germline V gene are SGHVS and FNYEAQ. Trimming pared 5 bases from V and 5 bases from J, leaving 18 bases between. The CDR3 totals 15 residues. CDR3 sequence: CASSRDRGIRETQYF. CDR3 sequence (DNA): TGTGCCAGCAGCCGTGACCGCGGGATCCGGGAGACCCAGTACTTC.

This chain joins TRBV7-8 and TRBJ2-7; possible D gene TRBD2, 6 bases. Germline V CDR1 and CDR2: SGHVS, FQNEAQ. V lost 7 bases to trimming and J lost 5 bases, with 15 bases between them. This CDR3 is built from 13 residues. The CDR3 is CASTGFGGNEQYF. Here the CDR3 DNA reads TGTGCCAGCACAGGGTTTGGAGGGAACGAGCAGTACTTC.

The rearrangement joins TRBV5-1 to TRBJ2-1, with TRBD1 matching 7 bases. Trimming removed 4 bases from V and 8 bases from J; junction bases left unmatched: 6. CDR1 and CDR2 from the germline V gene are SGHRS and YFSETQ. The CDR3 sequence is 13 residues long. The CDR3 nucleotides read TGCGCCAGCAGCCTACAGGGGACAGATGAGCAGTTCTTC. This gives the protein CASSLQGTDEQFF.

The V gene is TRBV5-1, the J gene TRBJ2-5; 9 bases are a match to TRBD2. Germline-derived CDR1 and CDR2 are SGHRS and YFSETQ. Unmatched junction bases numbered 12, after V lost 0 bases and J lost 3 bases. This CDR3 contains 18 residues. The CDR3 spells CASSLGLAESEGEETQYF. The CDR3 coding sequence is TGCGCCAGCAGCTTGGGACTAGCGGAAAGTGAGGGTGAAGAGACCCAGTACTTC.

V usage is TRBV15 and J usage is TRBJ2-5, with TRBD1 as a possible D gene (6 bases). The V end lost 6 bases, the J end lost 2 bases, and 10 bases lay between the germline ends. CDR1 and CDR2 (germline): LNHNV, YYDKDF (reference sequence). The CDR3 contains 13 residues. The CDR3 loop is CATRRTAQETQYF. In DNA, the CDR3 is TGTGCCACCAGGAGGACAGCGCAAGAGACCCAGTACTTC.

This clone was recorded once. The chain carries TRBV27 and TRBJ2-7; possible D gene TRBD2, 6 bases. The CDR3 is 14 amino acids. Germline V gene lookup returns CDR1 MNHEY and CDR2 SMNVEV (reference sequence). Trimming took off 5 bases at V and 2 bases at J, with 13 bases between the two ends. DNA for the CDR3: TGTGCCAGCAGTGGACGGACGGGGGCCTACGAGCAGTACTTC. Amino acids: CASSGRTGAYEQYF.

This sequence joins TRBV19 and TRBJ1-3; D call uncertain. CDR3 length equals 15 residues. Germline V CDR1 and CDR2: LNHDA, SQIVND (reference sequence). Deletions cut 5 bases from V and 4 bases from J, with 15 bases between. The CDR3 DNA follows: TGTGCCAGTAGTCACCGCCGGGGAAGAGGAAACACCATATATTTT. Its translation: CASSHRRGRGNTIYF.

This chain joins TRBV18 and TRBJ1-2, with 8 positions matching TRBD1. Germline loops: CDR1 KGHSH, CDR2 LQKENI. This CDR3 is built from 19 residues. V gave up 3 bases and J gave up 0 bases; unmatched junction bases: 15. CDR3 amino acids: CASSPSPGTGKGANYGYTF. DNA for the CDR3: TGTGCCAGCTCACCGTCCCCCGGGACAGGAAAAGGAGCTAACTATGGCTACACCTTC.

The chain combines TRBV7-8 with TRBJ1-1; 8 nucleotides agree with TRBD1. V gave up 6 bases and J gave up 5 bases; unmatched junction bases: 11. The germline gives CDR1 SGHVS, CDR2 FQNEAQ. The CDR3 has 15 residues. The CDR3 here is CASSSAGTGRTEAFF. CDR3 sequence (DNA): TGTGCCAGCAGTTCCGCCGGGACAGGAAGAACTGAAGCTTTCTTT. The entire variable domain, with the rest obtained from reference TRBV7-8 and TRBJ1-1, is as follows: GAGVSQSPRYKVAKRGQDVALRCDPISGHVSLFWYQQALGQGPEFLTYFQNEAQLDKSGLPSDRFFAERPEGSVSTLKIQRTQQEDSAVYLCASSSAGTGRTEAFFGQGTRLTVV.

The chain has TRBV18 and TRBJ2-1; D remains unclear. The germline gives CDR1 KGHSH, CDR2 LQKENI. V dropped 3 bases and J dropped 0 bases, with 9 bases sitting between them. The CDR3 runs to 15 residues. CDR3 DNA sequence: TGTGCCAGCTCACCTAGTGTGAACTCCTACAATGAGCAGTTCTTC. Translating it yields CASSPSVNSYNEQFF.

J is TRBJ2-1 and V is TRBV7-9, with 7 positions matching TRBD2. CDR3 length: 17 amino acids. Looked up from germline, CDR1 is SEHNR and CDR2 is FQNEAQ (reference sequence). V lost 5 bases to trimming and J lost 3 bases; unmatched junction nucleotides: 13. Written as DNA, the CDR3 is TGTGCCAGCAGCCCCCTACGAGAGGCTAGCGGCTACAATGAGCAGTTCTTC. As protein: CASSPLREASGYNEQFF. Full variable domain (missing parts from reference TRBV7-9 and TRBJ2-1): DTGVSQNPRHKITKRGQNVTFRCDPISEHNRLYWYRQTLGQGPEFLTYFQNEAQLEKSRLLSDRFSAERPKGSFSTLEIQRTEQGDSAMYLCASSPLREASGYNEQFFGPGTRLTVL.

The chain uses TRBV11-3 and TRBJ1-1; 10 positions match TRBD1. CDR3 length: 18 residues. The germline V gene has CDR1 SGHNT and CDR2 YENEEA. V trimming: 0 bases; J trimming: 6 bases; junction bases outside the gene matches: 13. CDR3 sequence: CASSLDWTGGSMDPEAFF. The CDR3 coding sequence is TGTGCCAGCAGCTTAGATTGGACAGGGGGTTCAATGGACCCTGAAGCTTTCTTT.

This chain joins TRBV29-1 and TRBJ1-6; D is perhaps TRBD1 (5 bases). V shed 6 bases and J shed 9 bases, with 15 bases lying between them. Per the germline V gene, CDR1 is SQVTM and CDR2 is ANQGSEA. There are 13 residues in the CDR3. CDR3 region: CSVTTELGSPLHF. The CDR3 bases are TGCAGCGTAACGACAGAATTGGGTTCACCCCTCCACTTT.

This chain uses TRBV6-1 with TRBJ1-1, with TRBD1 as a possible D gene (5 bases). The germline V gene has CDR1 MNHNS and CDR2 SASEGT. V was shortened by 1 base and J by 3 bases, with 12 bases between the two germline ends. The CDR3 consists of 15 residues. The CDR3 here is CASSEVGGRDTEAFF. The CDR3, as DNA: TGTGCCAGCAGTGAAGTGGGGGGGAGGGACACTGAAGCTTTCTTT.

The CDR3 DNA reads as TGTGCCAGCAGTTTAGCGGGTGGCACCGGGGAGCTGTTTTTT. Protein sequence: CASSLAGGTGELFF. This chain links TRBV6-4 with TRBJ2-2, with 7 bases matching TRBD2. CDR1 is MRHNA, CDR2 SNTAGT, per germline. The V gene end was trimmed by 5 bases and the J gene end by 4 bases; junction bases not matched to a gene: 4. There are 14 residues in the CDR3.

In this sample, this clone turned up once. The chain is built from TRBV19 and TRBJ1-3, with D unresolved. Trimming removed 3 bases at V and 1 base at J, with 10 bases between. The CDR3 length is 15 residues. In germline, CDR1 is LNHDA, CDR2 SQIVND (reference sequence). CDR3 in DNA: TGTGCCAGTAGTATCCGGTTGGGATCTGGAAACACCATATATTTT. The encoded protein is CASSIRLGSGNTIYF.

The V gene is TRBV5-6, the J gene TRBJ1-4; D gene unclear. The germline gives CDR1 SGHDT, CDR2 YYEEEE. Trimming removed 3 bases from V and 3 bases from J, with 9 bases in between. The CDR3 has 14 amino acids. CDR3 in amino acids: CASSSGGPNEKLFF. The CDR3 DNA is TGTGCCAGCAGCTCAGGCGGACCTAATGAAAAACTGTTTTTT.

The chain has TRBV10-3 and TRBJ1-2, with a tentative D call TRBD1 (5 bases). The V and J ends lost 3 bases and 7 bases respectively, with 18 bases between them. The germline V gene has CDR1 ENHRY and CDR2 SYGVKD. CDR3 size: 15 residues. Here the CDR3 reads CAISDLDGAGPGYTF. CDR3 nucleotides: TGTGCCATCAGTGACCTCGACGGGGCAGGGCCTGGCTACACCTTC.